This entry describes one TCR beta chain. Its antigen is not known. The entry originates in a study of OX40 agonist ivuxolimab in advanced cancers. Study-wide context: The patients' treatment was ivuxolimab, an agonistic anti-OX40 (CD134) antibody.

Findings and limits, study-wide: Determination of antigen specificity was not performed for the expanded peripheral T cells. CD4+ and CD8+ blood T cells expanded clonally by week 6 at 0.1 to 3.0 mg/kg.

The CDR3 sequence is 13 residues long. Trimming removed 1 base from V and 4 bases from J, with 8 bases in between. The germline V gene has CDR1 SGDLS and CDR2 YYNGEE. Some clones are missing from TCRdb's copy, which holds only in-frame ones; the method was immunoSEQ multiplex PCR. Of about 30,000 clones listed, more than 70% are singletons. The sequenced sample was CD4+ or CD8+ T cells sorted from blood, obtained in a trial of the OX40 agonist ivuxolimab. The V and J genes are TRBV9 and TRBJ2-5; D perhaps matches TRBD1 (6 bases). The receptor was isolated from an adult with an advanced solid tumor such as melanoma, head and neck, liver or kidney cancer. The CDR3 DNA follows: TGTGCCAGCAGCGTAAGGGGGAGAGAGACCCAGTACTTC. This encodes CASSVRGRETQYF.